What follows are 7 T cell receptor beta chains derived from one specimen sequenced in a study of cytomegalovirus exposure and HLA in healthy donors. Both 60 Vbeta primers and 13 Jbeta primers went into the PCR. The table came from immunoSEQ multiplex PCR; TCRdb's copy has only in-frame clones and leaves some out. In total, the table holds around 120,000 clones. The sequencing sample was made of PBMCs. These TCRs come from a man aged 50-59 years in good health and CMV-seronegative.

The chain recombines TRBV11-2 with TRBJ1-6; D is unclear. The V gene lost 6 bases and the J gene lost 8 bases, with 11 bases spanning the gap. The CDR3 sequence is 13 residues long. The germline V gene has CDR1 SGHAT and CDR2 FQNNGV. Here the CDR3 reads CASSQMQDSPLHF. Here the CDR3 DNA reads TGTGCCAGCAGTCAGATGCAGGATTCACCCCTCCACTTT.

The CDR3 sequence: CASSQQVTETQYF. The CDR3 nucleotides read TGCGCCAGCAGCCAACAGGTTACAGAGACCCAGTACTTC. V gene TRBV4-1 combines with J gene TRBJ2-5; D ambiguous. The CDR3 has 13 amino acids. Between the trimmed V and J ends, which lost 2 bases and 4 bases, there was a span of 8 bases. Germline CDR1 is MGHRA and CDR2 is YSYEKL.

The chain links TRBV30 to TRBJ2-3, with 15 positions matching TRBD2. The V gene's germline CDR1 is GTSNPN and CDR2 SVGIG (reference sequence). The CDR3 length is 17 residues. The V segment lost 3 bases and the J segment 4 bases; nucleotides outside the gene matches: 8. CDR3 region: CAWSPGLAGGQSDTQYF. The CDR3 DNA reads TGTGCCTGGAGCCCGGGACTAGCGGGAGGTCAATCAGATACGCAGTATTTT. The whole variable domain, remainder taken from reference TRBV30 and TRBJ2-3, is SQTIHQWPATLVQPVGSPLSLECTVEGTSNPNLYWYRQAAGRGLQLLFYSVGIGQISSEVPQNLSASRPQDRQFILSSKKLLLSDSGFYLCAWSPGLAGGQSDTQYFGPGTRLTVL.

The chain links TRBV11-2 to TRBJ1-5; D unclear. This CDR3 has 13 residues. V lost 3 bases and J 3 bases, leaving 6 bases between the germline ends. Germline-derived CDR1 and CDR2 are SGHAT and FQNNGV. The CDR3 region has the DNA TGTGCCAGCAGCTTTTCCCACAATCAGCCCCAGCATTTT. Translating it yields CASSFSHNQPQHF. The variable domain in full, with the rest retrieved from reference TRBV11-2 and TRBJ1-5, is EAGVAQSPRYKIIEKRQSVAFWCNPISGHATLYWYQQILGQGPKLLIQFQNNGVVDDSQLPKDRFSAERLKGVDSTLKIQPAKLEDSAVYLCASSFSHNQPQHFGDGTRLSIL.

The chain is built from TRBV4-3 and TRBJ2-2; perhaps TRBD2 as D (6 bases). Between the trimmed V and J ends, which lost 0 bases and 2 bases, there was a span of 13 bases. The CDR3 consists of 17 residues. Germline lookup yields CDR1 LGHNA and CDR2 YSLEER. CDR3 coding DNA: TGCGCCAGCAGCCAAGATTGGACCGGGGGTAACACCGGGGAGCTGTTTTTT. This encodes CASSQDWTGGNTGELFF.

The CDR3 protein is CASSITGEADTQYF. The CDR3 DNA sequence: TGCGCCAGCAGCATCACAGGGGAGGCAGATACGCAGTATTTT. The V gene is TRBV5-1, the J gene TRBJ2-3, with D possibly being TRBD1 (7 bases). CDR1 and CDR2 (germline): SGHRS, YFSETQ. Trimming removed 4 bases from V and 4 bases from J, with 13 bases in between. The CDR3 has 14 residues. The complete variable domain, with remaining parts taken from reference TRBV5-1 and TRBJ2-3, reads KAGVTQTPRYLIKTRGQQVTLSCSPISGHRSVSWYQQTPGQGLQFLFEYFSETQRNKGNFPGRFSGRQFSNSRSEMNVSTLELGDSALYLCASSITGEADTQYFGPGTRLTVL.

This CDR3 is CASSLRFPYNEQFF. The CDR3 coding sequence is TGTGCCAGTAGTCTACGTTTCCCCTACAATGAGCAGTTCTTC. J is TRBJ2-1 and V is TRBV19; D gene unclear. Per germline, CDR1 LNHDA and CDR2 SQIVND (reference sequence). Trimming shortened V by 5 bases and J by 2 bases, and 10 bases separated the two germline ends. The CDR3 sequence is 14 residues long.